The clone carrying this TCR beta chain was observed at least ten times. The target antigen is unknown. These data originate in a study of CD8 T cells in ankylosing spondylitis. Study findings and constraints: For ankylosing spondylitis blood, a TCR beta motif of 7 or 8 highly homologous variants appeared characteristic.

Trimming removed 4 bases at V and 0 bases at J, with 12 bases between. CDR1 is LGHDT, CDR2 YNNKEL, per germline (reference sequence). The CDR3 loop spans 16 amino acids. It was by quantitative 5'-RACE with molecular barcodes that TCR beta libraries were made. TCRdb ran MiXCR on the 5' RACE reads and lists one entry per CDR3 protein. The sample includes fewer than 550,000 distinct CDR3 sequences, approximately 5.3% of them seen just once. The chain joins TRBV3-1 to TRBJ2-2; D gene ambiguous. The receptor was isolated from a male donor with ankylosing spondylitis. Sequences were obtained from blood, either unsorted or a sorted T cell fraction (not recorded which). CDR3 loop: CASSPPSPANTGELFF. In DNA, the CDR3 is TGTGCCAGCAGCCCCCCCTCCCCCGCGAACACCGGGGAGCTGTTTTTT.